The rows below give T cell receptor beta chains drawn from one sample of a study of vaccination and CD4 T cells after COVID-19. Their antigen targets remain unknown. TCRdb processed the PCR reads anew with MiXCR; each CDR3 protein has one entry. Counted here are 11,000 to 15,000 distinct CDR3 sequences, around two fifths occurring once; the ten biggest clones make up roughly a sixth. The source material was cultured CD4+ T cells from blood. These receptors originate from a human donor with COVID-19. Both conserved end residues are part of each CDR3. The D gene is left open where the match is weak. Clone size is stated in some rows and not others, as once, few, many or a class when expanded.

V gene: TRBV10-3
clone size: few
J gene: TRBJ1-4
D gene: -
CDR3 DNA: TGTGCCACAACTCCCACCGGGACACCTAATGAAAAACTGTTTTTT
CDR3 protein: CATTPTGTPNEKLFF

V gene: TRBV28
clone size: -
J gene: TRBJ2-2
D gene: TRBD1
CDR3 DNA: TGTGCCAGCAGTCCAACAGGGGCCGGGGAGCTGTTTTTT
CDR3 protein: CASSPTGAGELFF

V gene: TRBV19
clone size: -
J gene: TRBJ2-3
D gene: TRBD2
CDR3 DNA: TGTGCCAGTAGTGCGAGCGGGGGTACAGATACGCAGTATTTT
CDR3 protein: CASSASGGTDTQYF

V gene: TRBV6-1
clone size: few
J gene: TRBJ2-1
D gene: TRBD2
CDR3 DNA: TGTGCCAGCAGCTCCCTACTAGCGGGGGGATACAATGAGCAGTTCTTC
CDR3 protein: CASSSLLAGGYNEQFF

V gene: TRBV5-5
clone size: -
J gene: TRBJ1-5
D gene: TRBD1
CDR3 DNA: TGTGCCAGCAGCTGGGGGACAGGGACCAATCAGCCCCAGCATTTT
CDR3 protein: CASSWGTGTNQPQHF

V gene: TRBV28
clone size: -
J gene: TRBJ1-5
D gene: TRBD1
CDR3 DNA: TGTGCCATCAAAACCGGGACAGGGAATCAGCCCCAGCATTTT
CDR3 protein: CAIKTGTGNQPQHF

V gene: TRBV19
clone size: few
J gene: TRBJ1-6
D gene: -
CDR3 DNA: TGTGCCAGTAGTATGAGGAGGTGGAATTCACCCCTCCACTTT
CDR3 protein: CASSMRRWNSPLHF

V gene: TRBV30
clone size: -
J gene: TRBJ1-5
D gene: -
CDR3 DNA: TGTGCCTGGCGACAACCCCGGAGCGATCAGCCCCAGCATTTT
CDR3 protein: CAWRQPRSDQPQHF

V gene: TRBV20-1
clone size: -
J gene: TRBJ2-4
D gene: -
CDR3 DNA: TGCAGTGCTAGTGCGACTGGGGGGGCTTCCAAAAACATTCAGTACTTC
CDR3 protein: CSASATGGASKNIQYF

V gene: TRBV6-1
clone size: -
J gene: TRBJ1-5
D gene: -
CDR3 DNA: TGTGCCAGCAGTGTTCCAGCGGATGGTAATCAGCCCCAGCATTTT
CDR3 protein: CASSVPADGNQPQHF

V gene: TRBV19
clone size: -
J gene: TRBJ2-1
D gene: TRBD2
CDR3 DNA: TGTGCCAGTAGTATAAAAGGGCAGCGGGGGGCAAATGAGCAGTTCTTC
CDR3 protein: CASSIKGQRGANEQFF

V gene: TRBV20-1
clone size: -
J gene: TRBJ1-5
D gene: -
CDR3 DNA: TGCAGTGCTCCTCCGAGGGGTAGCAATCGGCCCCAGCATTTT
CDR3 protein: CSAPPRGSNRPQHF

V gene: TRBV12-3/TRBV12-4
clone size: few
J gene: TRBJ2-2
D gene: TRBD1
CDR3 DNA: TGTGCCAGCAGTTTCCAGACAGGGGGAACCGGGGAGCTGTTTTTT
CDR3 protein: CASSFQTGGTGELFF

V gene: TRBV20-1
clone size: few
J gene: TRBJ2-2
D gene: TRBD1
CDR3 DNA: TGCAGTGCTAGGGGACAGACGAACACCGGGGAGCTGTTTTTT
CDR3 protein: CSARGQTNTGELFF

V gene: TRBV6-1
clone size: few
J gene: TRBJ2-6
D gene: TRBD1
CDR3 DNA: TGTGCCAGCAGTGAAGCCGGGACAGGGTGGGCCAACGTCCTGACTTTC
CDR3 protein: CASSEAGTGWANVLTF

V gene: TRBV27
clone size: -
J gene: TRBJ1-6
D gene: TRBD1
CDR3 DNA: TGTGCCAGCAGTACTCCGGACAGGGGATTTTCACCCCTCCACTTT
CDR3 protein: CASSTPDRGFSPLHF

V gene: TRBV30
clone size: -
J gene: TRBJ1-3
D gene: -
CDR3 DNA: TGTGCCGGATCGGGACTTTTGGGGGGAAACACCATATATTTT
CDR3 protein: CAGSGLLGGNTIYF

V gene: TRBV5-1
clone size: medium-sized
J gene: TRBJ1-5
D gene: -
CDR3 DNA: TGCGCCAGCAGCCACAGGGTCGGGCAGCCCCAGCATTTT
CDR3 protein: CASSHRVGQPQHF

V gene: TRBV27
clone size: -
J gene: TRBJ1-6
D gene: -
CDR3 DNA: TGTGCCAGCAGTCCAAACTCGGGGAATTCACCCCTCCACTTT
CDR3 protein: CASSPNSGNSPLHF

V gene: TRBV7-2
clone size: -
J gene: TRBJ1-3
D gene: -
CDR3 DNA: TGTGCCAGCAGCGAAAACCCATCCGGCGCCATATATTTT
CDR3 protein: CASSENPSGAIYF

V gene: TRBV7-2
clone size: -
J gene: TRBJ2-3
D gene: TRBD2
CDR3 DNA: TGTGCCAGCAGCTTAGTAGCGGGGGGCTCAGATACGCAGTATTTT
CDR3 protein: CASSLVAGGSDTQYF

V gene: TRBV27
clone size: -
J gene: TRBJ2-3
D gene: TRBD2
CDR3 DNA: TGTGCCAGCAGTTCCAGACTAGCGGGGGGGCTGGGGGCGCAGTATTTT
CDR3 protein: CASSSRLAGGLGAQYF

V gene: TRBV2
clone size: -
J gene: TRBJ1-1
D gene: -
CDR3 DNA: TGTGCCAGCAGTAGAGGATTGGAGAGGGAGGCTTTCTTT
CDR3 protein: CASSRGLEREAFF

V gene: TRBV29-1
clone size: medium-sized
J gene: TRBJ2-3
D gene: -
CDR3 DNA: TGCAGCGTTGGAGAGGATACGCAGTATTTT
CDR3 protein: CSVGEDTQYF

V gene: TRBV5-4
clone size: few
J gene: TRBJ1-5
D gene: -
CDR3 DNA: TGTGCCAGCAGCTTAGGGCGGAATAGCAATCAGCCCCAGCATTTT
CDR3 protein: CASSLGRNSNQPQHF

V gene: TRBV4-2
clone size: few
J gene: TRBJ1-6
D gene: -
CDR3 DNA: TGTGCCAGCAGCCAAGCAGGGGTCGGTTCACCCCTCCACTTT
CDR3 protein: CASSQAGVGSPLHF

V gene: TRBV7-2
clone size: -
J gene: TRBJ2-5
D gene: TRBD1
CDR3 DNA: TGTGCCAGCAGCCCCTCCGGACAGGAAGAGACCCAGTACTTC
CDR3 protein: CASSPSGQEETQYF

V gene: TRBV2
clone size: once
J gene: TRBJ2-2
D gene: -
CDR3 DNA: TGTGCCAGTATGCAGGGCGGCACCGGGGAGCTGTTTTTT
CDR3 protein: CASMQGGTGELFF

V gene: TRBV20-1
clone size: -
J gene: TRBJ2-1
D gene: -
CDR3 DNA: TGCAGTTCGAAGCGGCTAGGGCAGTTCTTC
CDR3 protein: CSSKRLGQFF

V gene: TRBV7-9
clone size: few
J gene: TRBJ2-7
D gene: TRBD1
CDR3 DNA: TGTGCCAGCAGCCCCGGACAGGGGCCAGAGTACGAGCAGTACTTC
CDR3 protein: CASSPGQGPEYEQYF

V gene: TRBV5-4
clone size: -
J gene: TRBJ1-6
D gene: -
CDR3 DNA: TGTGCCAGCAGCGTGGCCACCTATAATTCACCCCTCCACTTT
CDR3 protein: CASSVATYNSPLHF

V gene: TRBV28
clone size: -
J gene: TRBJ1-1
D gene: -
CDR3 DNA: TGTGCCAGCAGTGCCCCGGGGAAGAACACTGAAGCTTTCTTT
CDR3 protein: CASSAPGKNTEAFF

V gene: TRBV20-1
clone size: -
J gene: TRBJ2-2
D gene: TRBD2
CDR3 DNA: TGCAGTGCTAGGGAAGGACTAGCAGACACCGGGGAGCTGTTTTTT
CDR3 protein: CSAREGLADTGELFF

V gene: TRBV10-3
clone size: -
J gene: TRBJ2-3
D gene: -
CDR3 DNA: TGTGCCATCAGTGAGTCCATAGCCCCCAGAGCGGATACGCAGTATTTT
CDR3 protein: CAISESIAPRADTQYF

V gene: TRBV24-1
clone size: -
J gene: TRBJ1-2
D gene: -
CDR3 DNA: TGTGCCACCAGTGACATGACTCCTAGCGGTTATGGCTACACCTTC
CDR3 protein: CATSDMTPSGYGYTF

V gene: TRBV15
clone size: -
J gene: TRBJ1-6
D gene: -
CDR3 DNA: TGTGCGACCCAACCGGGAAACCATAATTCACCCCTCCACTTT
CDR3 protein: CATQPGNHNSPLHF

V gene: TRBV7-2
clone size: -
J gene: TRBJ2-3
D gene: -
CDR3 DNA: TGTGCCAGCAGCTTAGTAGGGCTACCAAGCACAGATACGCAGTATTTT
CDR3 protein: CASSLVGLPSTDTQYF

V gene: TRBV19
clone size: -
J gene: TRBJ1-5
D gene: -
CDR3 DNA: TGTGCCAGTAGTAGTACAGGGTTTTCAAATCAGCCCCAGCATTTT
CDR3 protein: CASSSTGFSNQPQHF

V gene: TRBV2
clone size: -
J gene: TRBJ1-2
D gene: TRBD1
CDR3 DNA: TGTGCCAGCAGTCCGGGACAGGGGGCGGTAGGGTATGGCTACACCTTC
CDR3 protein: CASSPGQGAVGYGYTF

V gene: TRBV12-3/TRBV12-4
clone size: -
J gene: TRBJ1-2
D gene: -
CDR3 DNA: TGTGCCAGCAGTTTAGAAGGCCTCTATGGCTACACCTTC
CDR3 protein: CASSLEGLYGYTF